Below are 31 T cell receptor beta chains sequenced from a single sample in a study of T and B cells in COVID-19 patients. From blood, roughly 250-500 ng of genomic DNA served as TRB template. BIOMED2 TRB-A/B primer pools were used in multiplex TRB PCR. Using its own MiXCR run on the multiplex PCR reads, TCRdb lists one record per CDR3 protein. The sample lists around 30,000 distinct CDR3 sequences; over 25% were seen once. Material for sequencing was blood. These receptors all stem from a human donor who had recovered from COVID-19.

The rearrangement uses TRBV12-3 or TRBV12-4 and TRBJ1-5; D may be TRBD1 (6 bases). V lost 6 bases and J 5 bases, leaving 17 bases between the germline ends. There are 15 residues in the CDR3. The CDR3 coding sequence is TGTGCCAGCAGGCCCTCAGGGGTAGCTCATCAGCCCCAGCATTTT. Translation gives CASRPSGVAHQPQHF.

The chain joins TRBV5-1 to TRBJ2-3; TRBD2 matches at 13 bases. The length of the CDR3 is 15 residues. V was pared by 4 bases and J by 6 bases, with 5 bases of the junction left unmatched. Germline V gives CDR1 SGHRS, CDR2 YFSETQ. The CDR3 region is CASSPGTSGVDTQYF. The CDR3 DNA is TGCGCCAGCAGCCCCGGGACTAGCGGGGTGGATACGCAGTATTTT.

This clonotype was seen repeatedly, ten times or more. This rearrangement joins TRBV27 to TRBJ2-7; D remains ambiguous. Trimming stripped 6 bases from V and 3 bases from J, with 6 bases between. Germline CDR1 MNHEY, CDR2 SMNVEV (reference sequence). The CDR3 covers 11 residues. CDR3: CASSTDYEQYF. For the CDR3, the DNA is TGTGCCAGCAGCACTGACTACGAGCAGTACTTC.

In this sample, this clonotype turned up once. The CDR3 loop is CASSFGLAKGADTQYF. CDR3 sequence (DNA): TGTGCCAGCAGCTTCGGACTGGCAAAGGGCGCAGATACGCAGTATTTT. J is TRBJ2-3 and V is TRBV11-1; D is possibly TRBD2 (5 bases). Germline assignment: CDR1 SGHAT and CDR2 FQDESV (reference sequence). The CDR3 has 16 amino acids. V gave up 3 bases and J gave up 4 bases, with 17 bases separating them.

This sequence joins TRBV6-2 or TRBV6-3 and TRBJ2-1; the match to TRBD2 covers 11 bases. CDR3 length equals 16 residues. Germline CDR1 and CDR2: MNHEY and SVGEGT. J was trimmed by 8 bases and V by 2 bases; bases with no gene match: 8. CDR3 sequence: CASSYLTSGSFYEQFF. The CDR3 bases are TGTGCCAGCAGTTACCTAACTAGCGGGAGTTTCTATGAGCAGTTCTTC.

The chain is built from TRBV18 and TRBJ1-1; D might be TRBD1 (5 bases). Germline values: CDR1 KGHSH, CDR2 LQKENI. The CDR3 sequence is 15 residues long. V lost 3 bases, J lost 4 bases, and 15 bases lay in between. CDR3 nucleotide sequence: TGTGCCAGCTCACCCCTGACGGCCGGGGGCACTGAAGCTTTCTTT. Amino acids: CASSPLTAGGTEAFF. Using reference TRBV18 and TRBJ1-1 for the parts outside the CDR3, the full variable domain is NAGVMQNPRHLVRRRGQEARLRCSPMKGHSHVYWYRQLPEEGLKFMVYLQKENIIDESGMPKERFSAEFPKEGPSILRIQQVVRGDSAAYFCASSPLTAGGTEAFFGQGTRLTVV.

At least ten counts were recorded for this clonotype. The V and J genes are TRBV19 and TRBJ2-1; D call uncertain. The CDR3 loop spans 12 amino acids. The germline V gene has CDR1 LNHDA and CDR2 SQIVND (reference sequence). The V end lost 10 bases, the J end lost 0 bases, and 7 bases lay between the germline ends. CDR3 region: CATDSSYNEQFF. In DNA form, the CDR3 reads TGTGCCACCGATAGCTCCTACAATGAGCAGTTCTTC.

This clonotype is termed medium-sized (0.01 to 0.1%). The rearrangement links TRBV29-1 to TRBJ2-1; D is unresolved. CDR1 is SQVTM and CDR2 is ANQGSEA in the germline V gene. Trimming shortened V by 0 bases and J by 5 bases, and 5 bases separated the two germline ends. The CDR3 is made up of 12 amino acids. The CDR3 DNA follows: TGCAGCGTTGAAGAGGATAACAATGAGCAGTTCTTC. Protein sequence: CSVEEDNNEQFF.

The chain joins TRBV15 to TRBJ1-5, with D tentatively TRBD1 (6 bases). This CDR3 region has 17 residues. The V gene lost 0 bases and the J gene lost 7 bases, with 19 bases spanning the gap. In germline, CDR1 is LNHNV, CDR2 YYDKDF (reference sequence). CDR3 nucleotides: TGTGCCACCAGCAGAGATCTACCTGAACAGGGAGACCAGCCCCAGCATTTT. Amino acids: CATSRDLPEQGDQPQHF. Based on the CDR3 plus reference TRBV15 and TRBJ1-5, the full variable domain is DAMVIQNPRYQVTQFGKPVTLSCSQTLNHNVMYWYQQKSSQAPKLLFHYYDKDFNNEADTPDNFQSRRPNTSFCFLDIRSPGLGDTAMYLCATSRDLPEQGDQPQHFGDGTRLSIL.

The genes are TRBV12-3 or TRBV12-4 and TRBJ2-7; D is uncertain. The germline V and J ends were trimmed by 3 bases and 7 bases, with 10 bases remaining between them. The CDR3 has 12 amino acids. CDR3 region: CASSFGASEQYF. CDR3 nucleotide sequence: TGTGCCAGCAGTTTCGGCGCGAGTGAGCAGTACTTC.

The J gene is TRBJ1-1, the V gene TRBV12-3 or TRBV12-4; the match to TRBD1 covers 11 bases. The CDR3 runs 15 residues. J gave up 1 base and V 5 bases, and 3 bases lay outside the gene matches. The CDR3 DNA is TGTGCCAGCAGTGGTGGGACAGGGGGGAACACTGAAGCTTTCTTT. The encoded protein is CASSGGTGGNTEAFF.

J is TRBJ2-2 and V is TRBV6-2 or TRBV6-3, with 10 bases lining up with TRBD2. The J segment lost 0 bases and the V segment lost 4 bases, leaving 2 bases of the junction unmatched. There are 16 residues in the CDR3. Germline V gene lookup returns CDR1 MNHEY and CDR2 SVGEGT. CDR3 sequence reads: CASSSGLAANTGELFF. In nucleotides, the CDR3 is TGTGCCAGCAGTTCTGGACTAGCGGCGAACACCGGGGAGCTGTTTTTT.

This clonotype turned up a few times. V usage is TRBV6-2 or TRBV6-3 and J usage is TRBJ1-5; TRBD1 matches 7 bases. CDR3 length: 15 residues. The junction had 11 bases not matched to a gene; V was cut back by 8 bases and J by 4 bases. Germline V gives CDR1 MNHEY, CDR2 SVGEGT. CDR3 nucleotides: TGTGCCAGCGGTCTTTCAGGGGGAGTTAATCAGCCCCAGCATTTT. Encoded protein: CASGLSGGVNQPQHF.

This chain connects TRBV24-1 to TRBJ2-1, with 12 bases lining up with TRBD2. CDR3 length: 19 amino acids. Germline lookup yields CDR1 KGHDR and CDR2 SFDVKD. The J segment lost 2 bases and the V segment lost 2 bases, leaving 9 bases of the junction unmatched. Here the CDR3 reads CATSDSGTSGRAAYNEQFF. For the CDR3, the DNA is TGTGCCACCAGTGATTCCGGGACTAGCGGGCGCGCCGCCTACAATGAGCAGTTCTTC.

In DNA form, the CDR3 reads TGTGCCAGCTCACTAGGGGTTGCTAGGACATCTGGGGCCAACGTCCTGACTTTC. It encodes CASSLGVARTSGANVLTF. V is TRBV18 and J is TRBJ2-6; D may be TRBD1 (5 bases). The CDR3 covers 18 residues. V dropped 4 bases and J dropped 1 base, with 17 bases sitting between them. CDR1 KGHSH and CDR2 LQKENI come from the germline V gene.

The chain is built from TRBV7-2 and TRBJ1-4; D possibly corresponds to TRBD1 (6 bases). The CDR3 is made up of 14 amino acids. The V end was cut by 5 bases, the J end by 6 bases, with 13 bases between. Germline V gene lookup returns CDR1 SGHTA and CDR2 FQGNSA. CDR3 nucleotide sequence: TGTGCCAGCAGCCGACAGGCCGTGGATGAAAAACTGTTTTTT. Translation gives CASSRQAVDEKLFF.

V usage is TRBV9 and J usage is TRBJ2-2; 7 bases are a match to TRBD2. CDR1 and CDR2 (germline): SGDLS, YYNGEE. CDR3 length equals 16 residues. The trim removed 4 bases at V and 7 bases at J, leaving 13 bases unmatched. CDR3: CASSPRRGGFDGELFF. The DNA for the CDR3 is TGTGCCAGCAGCCCGAGAAGGGGAGGGTTTGACGGGGAGCTGTTTTTT.

The chain combines TRBV12-3 or TRBV12-4 with TRBJ1-5; 7 nucleotides align to TRBD1. V was pared by 3 bases and J by 1 base, with 3 bases of the junction left unmatched. The length of the CDR3 is 15 residues. The CDR3 loop is CASSLGRGSNQPQHF. The DNA for the CDR3 is TGTGCCAGCAGTTTGGGCAGGGGGAGCAATCAGCCCCAGCATTTT.

J is TRBJ1-3 and V is TRBV27; D ambiguous. Trimming removed 3 bases from V and 0 bases from J, with 9 bases in between. Germline V CDR1 and CDR2: MNHEY, SMNVEV (reference sequence). This CDR3 is 15 amino acids long. CDR3 sequence: CASSFKGLSGNTIYF. The CDR3 DNA sequence: TGTGCCAGCAGTTTTAAAGGCCTCTCTGGAAACACCATATATTTT.

The chain couples TRBV28 to TRBJ2-1; D possibly uses TRBD1 or TRBD2 (6 bases each). From germline, CDR1 is MDHEN and CDR2 SYDVKM. The CDR3 runs 15 residues. Trimming stripped 6 bases from V and 9 bases from J, with 21 bases between. The CDR3 nucleotides are TGTGCCAGCAGGAAGAATCCCATACAGGGAGGTGAGCAGTTCTTC. It is translated as CASRKNPIQGGEQFF.

The V and J genes are TRBV20-1 and TRBJ2-7; no reliable D call. V lost 0 bases to trimming and J lost 4 bases, with 7 bases between them. Germline V lookup: CDR1 DFQATT, CDR2 SNEGSKA (reference sequence). This CDR3 is built from 12 residues. CDR3 DNA: TGCAGTGCTAGAGATACGAGTTACGAGCAGTACTTC. Translated, it gives CSARDTSYEQYF.

This clonotype came up many times. The rearrangement links TRBV15 to TRBJ2-6; unclear D gene. V shed 2 bases and J shed 0 bases, with 8 bases lying between them. Germline CDR1 reads LNHNV; CDR2 reads YYDKDF (reference sequence). CDR3 size: 16 residues. The DNA of the CDR3 is TGTGCCACCAGCAGATCTAAATCCTCTGGGGCCAACGTCCTGACTTTC. This gives the protein CATSRSKSSGANVLTF.

On this clonotype: The junction shows a germline mismatch at one end, possibly a read error. The V call is TRBV13, the J call TRBJ2-7; D may be TRBD1 (5 bases). The CDR3 sequence is 17 residues long. From germline, CDR1 is PRHDT and CDR2 FYEKMQ (reference sequence). CDR3 region: CASSQEFRDTPFYEQYF. In nucleotides, the CDR3 is TGCGCCAGCAGCCAAGAGTTCAGGGATACACCATTCTACGAGCAGTACTTC.

DNA of the CDR3: TGTGCCAGCAGCTTAGGGGTCGGACTAGCCGCCACAGATACGCAGTATTTT. Amino acids: CASSLGVGLAATDTQYF. This chain connects TRBV7-6 to TRBJ2-3, with 8 bases lining up with TRBD2. From germline, CDR1 is SGHVS and CDR2 FNYEAQ. CDR3 size: 17 residues. The V gene end was trimmed by 1 base and the J gene end by 2 bases; junction bases not matched to a gene: 8.

The table lists this clonotype with a few counts. The V gene is TRBV27, the J gene TRBJ2-7, with 7 nucleotides matching TRBD1. The V and J ends lost 6 bases and 0 bases, in that order; junction bases with no gene match: 5. CDR1 and CDR2 (germline): MNHEY, SMNVEV (reference sequence). This CDR3 region has 14 residues. CDR3 loop: CASRPGQSSYEQYF. In nucleotides, the CDR3 is TGTGCCAGCAGACCGGGACAGTCCTCCTACGAGCAGTACTTC.

This chain uses TRBV6-5 with TRBJ2-3; 9 bases line up with TRBD2. The V and J ends lost 10 bases and 0 bases, in that order; junction bases with no gene match: 2. Per the germline V gene, CDR1 is MNHEY and CDR2 is SVGAGI. The CDR3 has 13 residues. The CDR3 DNA follows: TGTGCCAAGCGGGGGGAGAGCACAGATACGCAGTATTTT. Its protein product is CAKRGESTDTQYF.

This clonotype was counted only a few times. The rearrangement links TRBV6-1 to TRBJ2-3; D possibly corresponds to TRBD1 (5 bases). Trimming took 3 bases from V and 0 from J, leaving 13 bases between them. The germline V gene has CDR1 MNHNS and CDR2 SASEGT. The CDR3 has 16 amino acids. The CDR3 spells CASSEIQDPSTDTQYF. CDR3 nucleotides: TGTGCCAGCAGTGAGATACAGGACCCTAGCACAGATACGCAGTATTTT.

This clonotype turned up a few times. CDR3 coding DNA: TGTGCCAGCAGCTTTTTCCCTTCAGGTAGCGGGAATGAGCAGTTCTTC. This encodes CASSFFPSGSGNEQFF. The rearrangement links TRBV7-6 to TRBJ2-1, with TRBD2 matching over 7 bases. This CDR3 is built from 16 residues. The ends lost 3 bases at V and 7 bases at J; junction bases unmatched: 12. The germline V gene has CDR1 SGHVS and CDR2 FNYEAQ.

This clonotype was detected only once. This chain links TRBV12-3 or TRBV12-4 with TRBJ1-2, with D hard to call. This CDR3 contains 12 residues. The V and J ends lost 5 bases and 4 bases respectively, with 8 bases between them. The CDR3, as DNA: TGTGCCAGCAGTGGGCAGCCCTATGGCTACACCTTC. Encoded protein: CASSGQPYGYTF.

Worth noting for this clonotype: Being one base from a much bigger clone, this may be a read error. The chain has TRBV6-5 and TRBJ2-7; TRBD1 aligns across 7 bases. CDR1 MNHEY and CDR2 SVGAGI come from the germline V gene. CDR3 size: 13 residues. The trim removed 5 bases at V and 5 bases at J, leaving 6 bases unmatched. Here the CDR3 DNA reads TGTGCCAGCAGTAGGGGACAGTGCCACGAGCAGTACTTC. It yields the protein CASSRGQCHEQYF.

The J gene is TRBJ1-1, the V gene TRBV20-1; no definite D call. CDR1 is DFQATT and CDR2 is SNEGSKA in the germline V gene (reference sequence). This CDR3 is 11 amino acids long. The CDR3 protein is CIPGGYTEAFF. The CDR3 DNA follows: TGCATTCCAGGCGGGTACACTGAAGCTTTCTTT.